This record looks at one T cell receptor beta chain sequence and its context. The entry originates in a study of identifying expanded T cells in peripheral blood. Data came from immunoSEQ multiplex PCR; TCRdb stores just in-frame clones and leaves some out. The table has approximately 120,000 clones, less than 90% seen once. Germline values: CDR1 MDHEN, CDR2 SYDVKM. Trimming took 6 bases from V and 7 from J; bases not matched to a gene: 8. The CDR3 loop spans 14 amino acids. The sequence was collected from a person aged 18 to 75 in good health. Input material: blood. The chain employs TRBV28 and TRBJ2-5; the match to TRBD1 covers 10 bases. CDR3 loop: CASSPDRGKGTQYF. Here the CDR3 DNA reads TGTGCCAGCAGCCCGGACAGGGGGAAGGGGACCCAGTACTTC. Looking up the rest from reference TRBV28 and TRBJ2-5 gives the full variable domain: DVKVTQSSRYLVKRTGEKVFLECVQDMDHENMFWYRQDPGLGLRLIYFSYDVKMKEKGDIPEGYSVSREKKERFSLILESASTNQTSMYLCASSPDRGKGTQYFGPGTRLLVL.